The T cell receptor beta chain described here comes from a study of T-cell reconstitution after alpha-beta-depleted transplantation in children. Study-level results: After one year, T-cell counts and TCRbeta diversity mostly came from new T cells. Recipient T cells and thymic progenitors that survived were the source of the high TCRbeta diversity seen at day 60 in some patients. By about two months after transplant, alpha-beta T cells reportedly arose from several hundred graft clones that had expanded.

This CDR3 comprises 15 residues. After removal of 3 bases from V and 2 bases from J, the junction contained 4 bases not matched to a gene. The germline CDR1 and CDR2 sequences are LGHNA and YSLEER. A few counts support this clonotype. Antigen: not known. Molecular barcoding with unique molecular identifiers was used for the TCRbeta library. TCRdb used MiXCR to reprocess the PCR reads, holding one entry per CDR3 protein. This sample has some 81,000 distinct CDR3 sequences; roughly 15% occur once, and the top ten carry less than 35%. This TCR derives from a male patient between 2 and 15 years old who had a stem cell transplant for acute lymphoblastic leukemia, so the T cells may come from the graft donor. Sequenced material: PBMCs, mostly from graft donor cells, taken 180 days after TCRalphabeta/CD19-depleted stem cell transplant. The chain combines TRBV4-3 with TRBJ2-5; 9 bases are shared with TRBD1. The CDR3 sequence is CASSQGTGFQETQYF. The CDR3 DNA follows: TGCGCCAGCAGCCAGGGGACAGGGTTTCAAGAGACCCAGTACTTC.